This T cell receptor (beta chain) was retrieved from a study of regulatory T cells in long-lasting Graves disease. Germline-derived CDR1 and CDR2 are SGHDT and YYEEEE. The CDR3 is 12 residues long. Trimming stripped 3 bases from V and 8 bases from J, with 11 bases between. In its sample, this clonotype was seen a few times. In building TCR beta libraries, iRepertoire HTBI primers were used together with Arm-PCR of CDR3 regions. TCRdb reprocessed the multiplex PCR reads with MiXCR, giving one entry per CDR3 protein. In the table there are 400,000 to 500,000 distinct CDR3 sequences, 13% to 15% of which are singletons. Documented time point: newly diagnosed GD, antithyroid drugs for less than 3 months. Researchers made the TCR library from RNA that was extracted from PBMCs. Roughly 9.3 milliliters of peripheral blood were taken and placed in EDTA tubes. These same records also appear under a second study, on T cells in Graves' hyperthyroidism and ophthalmopathy. That report adds: Expanded thyroid clonotypes (above 0.001) were mostly also found in blood.

This chain connects TRBV5-6 to TRBJ1-1; D might be TRBD1 (5 bases). The sample was peripheral blood mononuclear cells (PBMCs), taken at new diagnosis, from a patient treated with antithyroid drugs. This TCR was sampled from a woman aged 45 to 65 with Graves disease. The CDR3 region has the DNA TGTGCCAGCAGCTATGGGACGTCCGAAGCTTTCTTT. Its protein product is CASSYGTSEAFF.